Below are 10 T cell receptor beta chains sequenced from a single sample in a study of regulatory T cells in long-lasting Graves disease. Libraries of TCR beta came from iRepertoire HTBI primers plus Arm-PCR of CDR3 regions. TCRdb passed the multiplex PCR reads through MiXCR, listing each CDR3 protein once. This table holds 400,000 to 650,000 distinct CDR3 sequences, about 16% found once. The time point denotes: newly diagnosed GD, antithyroid drugs for less than 3 months. After RNA was extracted from PBMCs, the TCR library was made from it. In addition, the sample was reused for a study of T cells in Graves' hyperthyroidism and ophthalmopathy.

Sequencing used peripheral blood mononuclear cells (PBMCs), obtained at new diagnosis, from a patient treated with antithyroid drugs. These receptors came from a woman between 40 and 65 years old with Graves disease.

The table lists this clonotype with many counts. The gene calls are TRBV28 and TRBJ2-7; D gene uncertain. V was trimmed by 5 bases and J by 3 bases, leaving 5 bases between them. The V gene's germline CDR1 is MDHEN and CDR2 SYDVKM. CDR3 length equals 11 residues. CDR3 in amino acids: CASSPHYEQYF. CDR3 nucleotides: TGTGCCAGCAGTCCCCACTACGAGCAGTACTTC.

The table lists this clonotype with many counts. V gene TRBV5-1 combines with J gene TRBJ2-7, with no clear D. The CDR3 length is 15 residues. V was trimmed by 2 bases and J by 0 bases, leaving 12 bases between them. CDR1 is SGHRS and CDR2 is YFSETQ in the germline V gene. CDR3 residues: CASSFSVGNSYEQYF. The CDR3 DNA reads TGCGCCAGCAGCTTCTCAGTAGGGAACTCCTACGAGCAGTACTTC.

With regard to this clonotype: With a much larger clone just one base away, this may be a read error. CDR3 protein: CASASGGSSYNEQSF. CDR3 nucleotides: TGTGCCAGCGCGTCCGGGGGGAGCTCCTACAATGAGCAGTCCTTC. The chain uses TRBV5-4 and TRBJ2-1, with TRBD2 matching 7 bases. The CDR3 runs 15 residues. Germline CDR1 and CDR2: SGHNT and YYREEE (reference sequence). Using reference TRBV5-4 and TRBJ2-1 for the parts outside the CDR3, the full variable domain is ETGVTQSPTHLIKTRGQQVTLRCSSQSGHNTVSWYQQALGQGPQFIFQYYREEENGRGNFPPRFSGLQFPNYSSELNVNALELDDSALYLCASASGGSSYNEQSFGPGTRLTVL.

This clonotype was found many times. The chain carries TRBV24-1 and TRBJ2-2; 12 nucleotides agree with TRBD1. CDR3 length: 17 residues. V shed 4 bases, J shed 4 bases, and the junction held 6 bases outside the gene matches. From germline, CDR1 is KGHDR and CDR2 SFDVKD. CDR3 nucleotides: TGTGCCACCAGTGACTGGGGACAGGGGGCGACCACCGGGGAGCTGTTTTTT. This encodes CATSDWGQGATTGELFF.

This clonotype was seen a single time. This may be a read error, as it is one base from a much larger clone. The chain combines TRBV7-9 with TRBJ2-7; D is unresolved. The CDR3 runs 13 residues. Germline-derived CDR1 and CDR2 are SEHNR and FQNEAQ (reference sequence). The CDR3 spells CVSSPDGPYEQYF. In DNA, the CDR3 is TGTGTCAGCAGCCCGGACGGGCCCTACGAGCAGTACTTC.

This clonotype showed up just a few times. The V and J genes are TRBV12-3 or TRBV12-4 and TRBJ2-7, with 9 bases aligning to TRBD1. The CDR3 runs to 15 residues. Germline trimming cut 2 bases from V and 1 base from J; bases unmatched to any gene: 3. The CDR3 sequence is CASSLQDRGSYEQYF. CDR3 DNA sequence: TGTGCCAGCAGTTTACAGGACAGGGGTTCCTACGAGCAGTACTTC.

The chain uses TRBV29-1 and TRBJ1-1; D remains ambiguous. The CDR3 covers 13 residues. Per germline, CDR1 SQVTM and CDR2 ANQGSEA. The ends were cut back, 5 bases at V and 8 bases at J, with 18 bases in the middle. CDR3 region: CSVRLGSAMEAFF. The CDR3 DNA is TGCAGCGTTCGGTTGGGGTCCGCTATGGAAGCTTTCTTT.

The sample holds a few counts of this clonotype. V gene TRBV5-6 combines with J gene TRBJ1-4; the D is unclear. Germline V lookup: CDR1 SGHDT, CDR2 YYEEEE. The CDR3 length is 15 residues. With 1 base removed from V and 7 bases from J, the gap between germline ends came to 14 bases. The CDR3, as DNA: TGTGCCAGCAGCTTGTCGGATATATTGGGTGAAAAACTGTTTTTT. This gives the protein CASSLSDILGEKLFF.

This clonotype was seen only a few times. This chain connects TRBV18 to TRBJ1-4; D is perhaps TRBD1 (6 bases). Trimming removed 5 bases at V and 8 bases at J, with 15 bases between. Per the germline V gene, CDR1 is KGHSH and CDR2 is LQKENI. This CDR3 is built from 14 residues. DNA of the CDR3: TGTGCCAGCTCATCTCCGGGACAAAGGGAAAAACTGTTTTTT. This translates into CASSSPGQREKLFF.

This clonotype was recorded at least ten times. The chain employs TRBV7-9 and TRBJ1-6, with D maybe TRBD1 (5 bases). There are 13 residues in the CDR3. The V gene lost 5 bases and the J gene lost 9 bases, with 11 bases spanning the gap. CDR1 SEHNR and CDR2 FQNEAQ come from the germline V gene (reference sequence). The CDR3 bases are TGTGCCAGCAGCCAAACGGGGGGTTCACCCCTCCACTTT. The encoded protein is CASSQTGGSPLHF.